The 21 T cell receptor beta chains in this list originate from one sample, sequenced in a study of T-cell reconstitution after alpha-beta-depleted transplantation in children. The TCRbeta library was prepared with unique molecular identifiers. TCRdb ran MiXCR on the PCR reads and lists one entry per CDR3 protein. The repertoire includes 350,000 to 500,000 distinct CDR3 sequences, approximately 41% of them detected once, and 25% to 30% sits in the top ten. The sequenced sample was PBMCs, obtained before TCRalphabeta/CD19-depleted stem cell transplant. The source of these receptors is a girl aged 2 to 9 with aplastic anemia, due to receive a stem cell transplant.

This clonotype was recorded many times. J is TRBJ2-7 and V is TRBV5-1, with a possible D match to TRBD1 (5 bases). The CDR3 contains 13 residues. Trimming left V 2 bases short and J 2 bases short, with 8 bases between. CDR1 is SGHRS, CDR2 YFSETQ, per germline. The CDR3 DNA is TGCGCCAGCAGCTTAGGGGCGGCCTACGAGCAGTACTTC. Protein product: CASSLGAAYEQYF.

The J gene is TRBJ2-3, the V gene TRBV20-1, with D perhaps matching TRBD2 (6 bases). The CDR3 length is 16 residues. The V and J ends lost 0 bases and 1 base respectively, with 14 bases between them. Germline CDR1 reads DFQATT; CDR2 reads SNEGSKA (reference sequence). CDR3 sequence reads: CSAREEGHVGTDTQYF. The DNA for the CDR3 is TGCAGTGCTAGAGAGGAGGGTCATGTGGGCACAGATACGCAGTATTTT.

Remarks on this clonotype: The junction departs from the called germline gene at one end, perhaps through a read error. The rearrangement uses TRBV5-1 and TRBJ1-1, with 9 bases matching TRBD1. The CDR3 runs to 15 residues. Per germline, CDR1 SGHRS and CDR2 YFSETQ. CDR3 bases: TGCGCCAGCAGCCCCGAACAGGGGGCGGTTACTGAACCTTTCTTT. It translates to CASSPEQGAVTEPFF.

The rearrangement links TRBV18 to TRBJ2-7; 7 positions agree with TRBD1. With 2 bases clipped from V and 7 bases from J, the junction kept 8 bases outside the gene matches. The CDR3 contains 14 residues. Germline V gene data show CDR1 as KGHSH and CDR2 as LQKENI. The CDR3: CASSPGTVVIEQYF. The CDR3 DNA follows: TGTGCCAGCTCACCAGGGACAGTCGTTATAGAGCAGTACTTC.

This clonotype showed up just once. The chain has TRBV28 and TRBJ2-7, with 8 bases identical to TRBD1. Per the germline V gene, CDR1 is MDHEN and CDR2 is SYDVKM. With V trimmed by 6 bases and J by 5 bases, 12 bases remained unmatched. The CDR3 has 15 residues. The CDR3 reads CASSEGRDRSHEQYF. CDR3 in DNA: TGTGCCAGCAGCGAGGGCCGGGACAGGTCCCACGAGCAGTACTTC. The full variable domain, with the rest looked up from reference TRBV28 and TRBJ2-7, is DVKVTQSSRYLVKRTGEKVFLECVQDMDHENMFWYRQDPGLGLRLIYFSYDVKMKEKGDIPEGYSVSREKKERFSLILESASTNQTSMYLCASSEGRDRSHEQYFGPGTRLTVT.

This clonotype was seen once. The J gene is TRBJ2-5, the V gene TRBV30, with TRBD1 matching over 9 bases. The germline CDR1 and CDR2 sequences are GTSNPN and SVGIG (reference sequence). The J segment lost 1 base and the V segment lost 3 bases, leaving 6 bases of the junction unmatched. The CDR3 spans 15 residues. CDR3 in amino acids: CAWRMGQGTQETQYF. The CDR3 coding sequence is TGTGCCTGGAGGATGGGACAGGGAACCCAAGAGACCCAGTACTTC.

CDR3 sequence: CAWSWDGNEQFF. CDR3 nucleotides: TGTGCCTGGAGTTGGGACGGGAATGAGCAGTTCTTC. The rearrangement joins TRBV30 to TRBJ2-1, with D possibly called TRBD1 or TRBD2 (5 bases each). The CDR3 consists of 12 residues. CDR1 and CDR2 (germline): GTSNPN, SVGIG (reference sequence). The V and J ends lost 2 bases and 7 bases respectively, with 9 bases between them.

This clonotype was seen ten or more times. The rearrangement links TRBV28 to TRBJ2-7; tentative D call: TRBD2 (7 bases). V was shortened by 5 bases and J by 0 bases, with 14 bases between the two germline ends. The CDR3 has 15 residues. In germline, CDR1 is MDHEN, CDR2 SYDVKM. CDR3 residues: CASSAHGGHSYEQYF. DNA for the CDR3: TGTGCCAGCAGTGCCCACGGGGGGCACTCCTACGAGCAGTACTTC.

The V and J genes are TRBV28 and TRBJ2-1; 7 bases fit TRBD1. This CDR3 contains 14 residues. Trimming cost V 5 bases and J 7 bases; bases outside gene matches: 8. CDR1 is MDHEN and CDR2 is SYDVKM in the germline V gene. This chain's CDR3 is CASSENRGMNEQFF. In nucleotides, the CDR3 is TGTGCCAGCAGTGAGAACAGGGGAATGAATGAGCAGTTCTTC.

This sequence joins TRBV3-1 and TRBJ2-7; 8 bases are shared with TRBD1. Germline CDR1 reads LGHDT; CDR2 reads YNNKEL (reference sequence). With V trimmed by 2 bases and J by 4 bases, 4 bases remained unmatched. The length of the CDR3 is 14 residues. DNA for the CDR3: TGTGCCAGCAGCCAATCCTACAGGGGGTACGAGCAGTACTTC. Its translation: CASSQSYRGYEQYF.

The J gene is TRBJ1-3, the V gene TRBV7-3, with TRBD1 matching over 7 bases. There are 16 residues in the CDR3. The junction had 7 bases not matched to a gene; V was cut back by 5 bases and J by 0 bases. The V gene's germline CDR1 is SGHTA and CDR2 FQGTGA. CDR3 in DNA: TGTGCCAGCAGCCTACAGGGGCCGTTCTCTGGAAACACCATATATTTT. It yields the protein CASSLQGPFSGNTIYF.

This clonotype showed up just a few times. This rearrangement joins TRBV12-3 or TRBV12-4 to TRBJ2-1, with D uncertain. The V end lost 6 bases, the J end lost 6 bases, and 9 bases lay between the germline ends. This CDR3 comprises 12 residues. The CDR3 DNA is TGTGCCAGCAGCTCCACGATCAATGAGCAGTTCTTC. Translation gives CASSSTINEQFF.

The rearrangement uses TRBV6-2 or TRBV6-3 and TRBJ2-5, with D possibly matching TRBD1 (6 bases). Deletions cut 5 bases from V and 1 base from J, with 20 bases between. CDR1 MNHEY and CDR2 SVGEGT come from the germline V gene. The CDR3 loop spans 17 amino acids. As DNA, the CDR3 is TGTGCCAGCAGTCCATCCCGGGACAAGGGGCTCCAAGAGACCCAGTACTTC. Amino acid sequence: CASSPSRDKGLQETQYF.

The chain recombines TRBV5-4 with TRBJ2-3; D gene uncertain. CDR1 is SGHNT and CDR2 is YYREEE in the germline V gene (reference sequence). The CDR3 is 14 residues long. V was shortened by 1 base and J by 2 bases, with 8 bases between the two germline ends. CDR3 sequence reads: CASSLPTHTDTQYF. CDR3 in DNA: TGTGCCAGCAGCTTGCCGACCCACACAGATACGCAGTATTTT. The full variable domain, completed using reference TRBV5-4 and TRBJ2-3, is ETGVTQSPTHLIKTRGQQVTLRCSSQSGHNTVSWYQQALGQGPQFIFQYYREEENGRGNFPPRFSGLQFPNYSSELNVNALELDDSALYLCASSLPTHTDTQYFGPGTRLTVL.

The rearrangement uses TRBV28 and TRBJ2-5; D is unclear. The CDR3 is 12 amino acids. Germline V CDR1 and CDR2: MDHEN, SYDVKM. Between the trimmed V and J ends, which lost 7 bases and 2 bases, there was a span of 8 bases. CDR3 loop: CASKNLQETQYF. The CDR3 DNA follows: TGTGCCAGCAAGAACCTACAAGAGACCCAGTACTTC.

The chain couples TRBV12-3 or TRBV12-4 to TRBJ1-5; D remains ambiguous. The length of the CDR3 is 17 residues. The germline V and J ends were trimmed by 1 base and 2 bases, with 15 bases remaining between them. Here the CDR3 DNA reads TGTGCCAGCAGTTTAGGAGGCGCGGGGAAGCGCAATCAGCCCCAGCATTTT. Protein sequence: CASSLGGAGKRNQPQHF.

This clonotype was recorded many times. CDR3: CASSLRHSYNEQFF. For the CDR3, the DNA is TGTGCCAGCAGTTTAAGACACTCCTACAATGAGCAGTTCTTC. The chain is built from TRBV28 and TRBJ2-1; no clear D gene. Germline V CDR1 and CDR2: MDHEN, SYDVKM. Trimming pared 2 bases from V and 0 bases from J, leaving 5 bases between. The length of the CDR3 is 14 residues.

About this clonotype itself: This may come from a read error, since a much larger clone is one base off. The rearrangement joins TRBV12-3 or TRBV12-4 to TRBJ1-5, with TRBD1 identical over 7 bases. The CDR3 consists of 14 residues. This CDR3 is CASSGTDSNQPPHF. The CDR3 nucleotides read TGTGCCAGCAGTGGGACAGATAGCAATCAGCCCCCGCATTTT.

The rearrangement joins TRBV7-2 to TRBJ2-1; 8 nucleotides agree with TRBD2. There are 15 residues in the CDR3. CDR1 is SGHTA, CDR2 FQGNSA, per germline. J lost 2 bases, V lost 5 bases, and 5 bases had no gene match. CDR3 coding DNA: TGTGCCAGCAGCCCCGGGAGGGAGCCCTACAATGAGCAGTTCTTC. Translated: CASSPGREPYNEQFF.

The chain combines TRBV6-1 with TRBJ2-7, with 13 bases lining up with TRBD2. The CDR3 totals 15 residues. The germline CDR1 and CDR2 sequences are MNHNS and SASEGT. The junction had 9 bases not matched to a gene; V was cut back by 6 bases and J by 7 bases. The CDR3 DNA follows: TGTGCCAGCAGCCCCTCCGGGACTAGCGGGAATGAGCAGTACTTC. It yields the protein CASSPSGTSGNEQYF.

This sequence joins TRBV20-1 and TRBJ2-1; 12 bases map to TRBD2. Trimming took 7 bases from V and 5 from J; bases not matched to a gene: 9. CDR3 length: 15 residues. CDR1 and CDR2 (germline): DFQATT, SNEGSKA (reference sequence). CDR3 in amino acids: CSGSLAGGPHNEQFF. CDR3 nucleotides: TGCAGTGGGTCGCTAGCGGGAGGGCCTCACAATGAGCAGTTCTTC.